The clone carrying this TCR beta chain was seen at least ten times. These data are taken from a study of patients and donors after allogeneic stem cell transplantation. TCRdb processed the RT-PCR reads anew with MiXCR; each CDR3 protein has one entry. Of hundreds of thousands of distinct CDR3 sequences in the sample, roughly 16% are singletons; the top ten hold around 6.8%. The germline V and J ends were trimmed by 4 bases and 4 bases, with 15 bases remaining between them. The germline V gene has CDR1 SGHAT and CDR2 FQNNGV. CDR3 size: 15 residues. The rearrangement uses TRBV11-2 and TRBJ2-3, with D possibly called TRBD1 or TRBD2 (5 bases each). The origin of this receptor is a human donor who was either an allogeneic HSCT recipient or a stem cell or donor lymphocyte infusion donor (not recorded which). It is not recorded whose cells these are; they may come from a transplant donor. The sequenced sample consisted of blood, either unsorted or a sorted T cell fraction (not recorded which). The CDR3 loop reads CASSWGTLVPDTQYF. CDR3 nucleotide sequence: TGTGCCAGCAGCTGGGGGACGCTCGTCCCAGATACGCAGTATTTT.